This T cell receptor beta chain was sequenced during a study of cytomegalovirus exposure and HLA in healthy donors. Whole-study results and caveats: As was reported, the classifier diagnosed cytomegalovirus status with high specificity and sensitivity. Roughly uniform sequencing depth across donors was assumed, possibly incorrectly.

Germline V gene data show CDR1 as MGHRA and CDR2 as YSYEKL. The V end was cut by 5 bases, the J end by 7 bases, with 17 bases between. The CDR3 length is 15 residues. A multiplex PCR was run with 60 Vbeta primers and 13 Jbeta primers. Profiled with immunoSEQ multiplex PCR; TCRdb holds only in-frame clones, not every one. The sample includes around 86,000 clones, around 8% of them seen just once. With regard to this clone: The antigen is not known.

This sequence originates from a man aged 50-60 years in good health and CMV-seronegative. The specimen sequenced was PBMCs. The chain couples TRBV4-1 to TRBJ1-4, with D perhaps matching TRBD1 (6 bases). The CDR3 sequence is CASSFSGGAGEKLFF. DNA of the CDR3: TGCGCCAGCAGCTTCTCGGGGGGCGCCGGTGAAAAACTGTTTTTT.